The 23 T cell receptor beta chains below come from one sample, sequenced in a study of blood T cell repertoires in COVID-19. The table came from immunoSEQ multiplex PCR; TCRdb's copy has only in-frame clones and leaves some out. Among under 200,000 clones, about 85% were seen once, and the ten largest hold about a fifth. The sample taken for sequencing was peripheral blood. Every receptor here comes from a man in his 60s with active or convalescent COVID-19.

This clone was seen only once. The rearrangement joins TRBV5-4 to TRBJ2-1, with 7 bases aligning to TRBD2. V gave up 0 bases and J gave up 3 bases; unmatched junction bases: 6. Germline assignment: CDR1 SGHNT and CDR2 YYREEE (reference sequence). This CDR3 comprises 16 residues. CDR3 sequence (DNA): TGTGCCAGCAGCTTGGCCCGCGCGGGGGACTACAATGAGCAGTTCTTC. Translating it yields CASSLARAGDYNEQFF.

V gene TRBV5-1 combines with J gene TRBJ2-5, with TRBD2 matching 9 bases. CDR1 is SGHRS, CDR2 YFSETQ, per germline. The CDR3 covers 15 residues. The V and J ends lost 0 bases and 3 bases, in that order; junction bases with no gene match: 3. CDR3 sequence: CASSLGGTSKETQYF. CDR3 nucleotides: TGCGCCAGCAGCTTGGGCGGGACTAGCAAAGAGACCCAGTACTTC.

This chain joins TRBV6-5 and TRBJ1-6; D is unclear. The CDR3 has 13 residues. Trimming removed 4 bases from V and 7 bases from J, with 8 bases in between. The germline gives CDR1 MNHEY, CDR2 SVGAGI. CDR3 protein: CASSSTLNSPLHF. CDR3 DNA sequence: TGTGCCAGCAGTTCTACACTAAATTCACCCCTCCACTTT.

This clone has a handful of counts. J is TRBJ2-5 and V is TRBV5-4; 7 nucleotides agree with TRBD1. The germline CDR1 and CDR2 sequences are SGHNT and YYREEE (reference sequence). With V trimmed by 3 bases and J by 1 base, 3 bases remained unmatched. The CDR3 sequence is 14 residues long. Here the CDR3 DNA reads TGTGCCAGCAGCTCGGGACAGACCCAAGAGACCCAGTACTTC. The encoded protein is CASSSGQTQETQYF.

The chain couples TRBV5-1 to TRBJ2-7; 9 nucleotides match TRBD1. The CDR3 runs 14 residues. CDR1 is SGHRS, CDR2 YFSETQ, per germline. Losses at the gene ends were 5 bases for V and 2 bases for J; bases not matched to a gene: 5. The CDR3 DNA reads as TGCGCCAGCAGTGACAGGGGGGCCCCCTACGAGCAGTACTTC. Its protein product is CASSDRGAPYEQYF.

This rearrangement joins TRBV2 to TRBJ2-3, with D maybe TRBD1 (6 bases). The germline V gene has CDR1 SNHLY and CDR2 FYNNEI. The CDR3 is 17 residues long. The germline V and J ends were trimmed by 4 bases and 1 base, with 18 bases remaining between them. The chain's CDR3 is CASSVGAPGQGTDTQYF. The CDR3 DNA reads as TGTGCCAGCAGTGTAGGGGCTCCGGGACAAGGCACAGATACGCAGTATTTT. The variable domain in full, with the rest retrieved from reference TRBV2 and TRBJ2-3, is EPEVTQTPSHQVTQMGQEVILRCVPISNHLYFYWYRQILGQKVEFLVSFYNNEISEKSEIFDDQFSVERPDGSNFTLKIRSTKLEDSAMYFCASSVGAPGQGTDTQYFGPGTRLTVL.

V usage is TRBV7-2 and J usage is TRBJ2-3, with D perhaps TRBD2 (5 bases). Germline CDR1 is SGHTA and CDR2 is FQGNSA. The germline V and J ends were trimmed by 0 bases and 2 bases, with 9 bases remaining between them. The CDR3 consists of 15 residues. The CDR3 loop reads CASSLAVTNTDTQYF. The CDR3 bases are TGTGCCAGCAGCTTAGCGGTGACTAACACAGATACGCAGTATTTT.

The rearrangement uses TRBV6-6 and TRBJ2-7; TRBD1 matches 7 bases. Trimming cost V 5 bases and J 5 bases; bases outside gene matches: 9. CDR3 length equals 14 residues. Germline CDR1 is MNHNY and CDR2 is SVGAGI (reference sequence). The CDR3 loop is CASSTAQTGNEQYF. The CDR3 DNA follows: TGTGCCAGCAGTACCGCCCAGACAGGGAACGAGCAGTACTTC.

CDR3: CASSRWSRSYEQYF. The CDR3, as DNA: TGTGCCAGTAGTCGGTGGAGCCGCTCCTACGAGCAGTACTTC. The chain employs TRBV19 and TRBJ2-7; D gene ambiguous. Germline V gives CDR1 LNHDA, CDR2 SQIVND (reference sequence). This CDR3 spans 14 amino acids. Trimming pared 5 bases from V and 0 bases from J, leaving 11 bases between.

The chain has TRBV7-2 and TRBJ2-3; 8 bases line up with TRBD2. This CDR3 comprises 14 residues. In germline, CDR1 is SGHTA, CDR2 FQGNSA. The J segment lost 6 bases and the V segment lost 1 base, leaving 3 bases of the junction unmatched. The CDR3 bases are TGTGCCAGCAGCTTAGTCGGGGGGGCGGATACGCAGTATTTT. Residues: CASSLVGGADTQYF.

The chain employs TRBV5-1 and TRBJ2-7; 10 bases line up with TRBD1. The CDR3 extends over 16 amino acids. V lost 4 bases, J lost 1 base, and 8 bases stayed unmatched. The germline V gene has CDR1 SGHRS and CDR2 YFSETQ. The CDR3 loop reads CASSTGTGATSYEQYF. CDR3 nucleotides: TGCGCCAGCAGCACCGGGACAGGGGCTACTTCCTACGAGCAGTACTTC.

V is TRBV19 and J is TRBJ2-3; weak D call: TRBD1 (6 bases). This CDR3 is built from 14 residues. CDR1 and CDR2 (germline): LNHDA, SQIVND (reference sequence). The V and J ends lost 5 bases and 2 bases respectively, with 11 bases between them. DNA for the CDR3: TGTGCCAGTAGTTTCGGGACACCCACAGATACGCAGTATTTT. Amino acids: CASSFGTPTDTQYF.

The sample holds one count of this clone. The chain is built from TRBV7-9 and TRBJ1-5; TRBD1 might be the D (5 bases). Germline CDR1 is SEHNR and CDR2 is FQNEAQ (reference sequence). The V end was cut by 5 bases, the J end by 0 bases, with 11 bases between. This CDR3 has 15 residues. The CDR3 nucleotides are TGTGCCAGCAGCCCCTCGGGGGGTAGCAATCAGCCCCAGCATTTT. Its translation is CASSPSGGSNQPQHF.

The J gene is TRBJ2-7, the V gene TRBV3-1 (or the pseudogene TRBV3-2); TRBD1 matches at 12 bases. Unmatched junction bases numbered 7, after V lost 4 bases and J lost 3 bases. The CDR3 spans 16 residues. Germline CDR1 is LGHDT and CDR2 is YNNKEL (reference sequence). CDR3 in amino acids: CASSPRGQGAYYEQYF. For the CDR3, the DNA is TGTGCCAGCAGCCCGCGGGGACAGGGGGCCTACTACGAGCAGTACTTC.

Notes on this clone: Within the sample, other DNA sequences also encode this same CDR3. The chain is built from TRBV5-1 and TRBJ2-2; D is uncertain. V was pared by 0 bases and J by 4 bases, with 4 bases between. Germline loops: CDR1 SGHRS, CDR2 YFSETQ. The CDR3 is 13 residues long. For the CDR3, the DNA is TGCGCCAGCAGCTTGGACTCCACCGGGGAGCTGTTTTTT. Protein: CASSLDSTGELFF.

The CDR3 here is CASSIGIRGYTF. Here the CDR3 DNA reads TGTGCCAGTAGTATAGGCATCAGAGGCTACACCTTC. V gene TRBV19 combines with J gene TRBJ1-2; no firm D call. The V and J ends lost 1 base and 8 bases respectively, with 8 bases between them. Per germline, CDR1 LNHDA and CDR2 SQIVND (reference sequence). This CDR3 has 12 amino acids.

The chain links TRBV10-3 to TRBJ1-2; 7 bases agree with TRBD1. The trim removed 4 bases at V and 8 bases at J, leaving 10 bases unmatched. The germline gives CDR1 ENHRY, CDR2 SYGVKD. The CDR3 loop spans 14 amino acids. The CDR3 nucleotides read TGTGCCATCAGTGTAAATCCAGGGGGAGTCGGCTACACCTTC. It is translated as CAISVNPGGVGYTF.

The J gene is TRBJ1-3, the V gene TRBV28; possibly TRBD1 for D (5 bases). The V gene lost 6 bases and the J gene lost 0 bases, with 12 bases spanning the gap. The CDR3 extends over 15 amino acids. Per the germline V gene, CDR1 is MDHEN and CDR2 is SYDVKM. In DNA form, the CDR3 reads TGTGCCAGCAGCTCAGGACACTTCTCTGGAAACACCATATATTTT. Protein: CASSSGHFSGNTIYF.

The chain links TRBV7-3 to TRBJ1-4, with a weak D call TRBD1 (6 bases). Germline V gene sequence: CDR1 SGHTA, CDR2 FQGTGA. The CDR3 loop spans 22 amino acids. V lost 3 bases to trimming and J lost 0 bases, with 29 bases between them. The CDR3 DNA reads TGTGCCAGCAGCTTTGGAAAGGGGGAAAATGACCGCCACAGTGCAACTAATGAAAAACTGTTTTTT. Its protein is CASSFGKGENDRHSATNEKLFF.

The CDR3 nucleotides are TGCGCCAGCAGCCAAGATAGAACAGCTATGAACACTGAAGCTTTCTTT. Its protein product is CASSQDRTAMNTEAFF. The chain joins TRBV4-1 to TRBJ1-1; D gene uncertain. Trimming stripped 0 bases from V and 0 bases from J, with 11 bases between. The germline V gene has CDR1 MGHRA and CDR2 YSYEKL. This CDR3 contains 16 residues.

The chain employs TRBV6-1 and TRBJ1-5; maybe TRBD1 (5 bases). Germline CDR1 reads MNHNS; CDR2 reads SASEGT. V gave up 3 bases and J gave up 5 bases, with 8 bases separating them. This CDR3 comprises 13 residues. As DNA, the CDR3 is TGTGCCAGCAGTGACGGGGGTTATCAGCCCCAGCATTTT. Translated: CASSDGGYQPQHF.

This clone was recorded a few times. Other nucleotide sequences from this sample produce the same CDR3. The CDR3 sequence is CATSDFRGTGELFF. As DNA, the CDR3 is TGTGCCACCAGTGATTTCCGGGGGACCGGGGAGCTGTTTTTT. The chain recombines TRBV24-1 with TRBJ2-2; a possible D gene is TRBD2 (6 bases). Germline V gene sequence: CDR1 KGHDR, CDR2 SFDVKD. CDR3 length equals 14 residues. V was shortened by 1 base and J by 5 bases, with 7 bases between the two germline ends.

CDR3 in DNA: TGTGCCAGCAGCTTAACGGGACAGGGGGCCTACGAGCAGTACTTC. Protein product: CASSLTGQGAYEQYF. J is TRBJ2-7 and V is TRBV7-8, with 11 bases that match TRBD1. From germline, CDR1 is SGHVS and CDR2 FQNEAQ. The CDR3 has 15 residues. V was clipped by 2 bases and J by 2 bases; unmatched bases: 2.